The source of this T cell receptor (beta chain) is a study of Ad26.COV2.S vaccination and SARS-CoV-2 variants. Overall study context: Into the muscle, Ad26.COV2.S was dosed once or twice, 56 days apart.

Study conclusions and caveats: Using TCR breadth and depth analyses may have led to underestimated total T cell responses.

V gave up 1 base and J gave up 12 bases, with 15 bases separating them. This CDR3 spans 12 amino acids. Germline V gene lookup returns CDR1 GTSNPN and CDR2 SVGIG (reference sequence). This sample's treatment: roughly 20 received Ad26.COV2.S at low or high dose, single or two shots; five or six received placebo; per-sample allocation not given. Each sample was drawn 63 days after the first injection (of vaccine or placebo). The data were produced by immunoSEQ multiplex PCR, yet TCRdb's version contains in-frame clones alone and is incomplete. The sample consists of around 250,000 clones, roughly 87% of them appearing once. Points on this clone: Its antigen remains unknown.

The clonotype was recovered from a person aged 18-65 years who received the Ad26.COV2.S COVID-19 vaccine or a placebo. The sample in question was peripheral blood, obtained in a trial of Ad26.COV2.S vaccine versus placebo. The V and J genes are TRBV30 and TRBJ1-2; unclear D gene. Here the CDR3 DNA reads TGTGCCTGGAGTGATTCGGACCGTCGAGACACCTTC. It is translated as CAWSDSDRRDTF.